Presented here are 16 T cell receptor beta chains from one specimen sequenced in a study of OX40 agonist ivuxolimab in advanced cancers. Sequencing was performed with immunoSEQ multiplex PCR; in TCRdb, only in-frame clones are kept and a portion is missing. The sample includes around 76,000 clones, approximately 88% seen only once; the top ten take 10% to 15%. Sequenced material: CD4+ or CD8+ T cells sorted from blood, taken in a trial of the OX40 agonist ivuxolimab. The receptor source for this set is an adult with an advanced solid tumor such as melanoma, head and neck, liver or kidney cancer.

The J gene is TRBJ2-7, the V gene TRBV28, with 8 bases identical to TRBD1. The CDR3 is 16 amino acids. CDR1 is MDHEN, CDR2 SYDVKM, per germline. Trimming at V came to 5 bases and at J to 3 bases, leaving 12 bases not matched to a gene. The CDR3 sequence is CASSTPGQGGFYEQYF. CDR3 sequence (DNA): TGTGCCAGCAGTACTCCAGGACAGGGAGGTTTCTACGAGCAGTACTTC.

The chain recombines TRBV7-8 with TRBJ1-2, with D perhaps TRBD1 (5 bases). There are 15 residues in the CDR3. The germline V and J ends were trimmed by 0 bases and 3 bases, with 11 bases remaining between them. Germline V gene data show CDR1 as SGHVS and CDR2 as FQNEAQ. CDR3 DNA sequence: TGTGCCAGCAGCTTAGCCAGGGCGGTTGACTATGGCTACACCTTC. This codes for CASSLARAVDYGYTF.

The chain employs TRBV5-1 and TRBJ2-5; D gene ambiguous. V was cut by 1 base and J by 4 bases, with 14 bases left in between. The V gene's germline CDR1 is SGHRS and CDR2 YFSETQ. The CDR3 covers 15 residues. CDR3 region: CASSLWGTGRETQYF. In nucleotides, the CDR3 is TGCGCCAGCAGCTTGTGGGGAACGGGCAGAGAGACCCAGTACTTC.

The chain recombines TRBV9 with TRBJ2-2, with a possible D match to TRBD2 (5 bases). This CDR3 region has 16 residues. Germline CDR1 reads SGDLS; CDR2 reads YYNGEE. V was trimmed by 4 bases and J by 0 bases, leaving 13 bases between them. This CDR3 reads CASSLRRGTNTGELFF. The CDR3 DNA is TGTGCCAGCAGCCTAAGACGAGGGACGAACACCGGGGAGCTGTTTTTT.

CDR3 amino acids: CASSPHEYWTTKGTDTQYF. DNA of the CDR3: TGTGCCAGCTCACCACACGAATACTGGACCACCAAAGGCACAGATACGCAGTATTTT. V gene TRBV18 combines with J gene TRBJ2-3; no firm D call. Germline V gives CDR1 KGHSH, CDR2 LQKENI. V lost 1 base and J lost 1, with 21 bases in between. The CDR3 loop spans 19 amino acids.

The chain uses TRBV28 and TRBJ2-7; 10 bases are shared with TRBD2. Germline V gives CDR1 MDHEN, CDR2 SYDVKM. This CDR3 region has 13 residues. Trimming took 7 bases from V and 3 from J; bases not matched to a gene: 3. The CDR3 DNA is TGTGCCAGCACCGCTAGCGGGAGCTACGAGCAGTACTTC. Translated, it gives CASTASGSYEQYF.

The chain joins TRBV30 to TRBJ2-5, with D possibly matching TRBD1 (5 bases). CDR3 length: 14 residues. V was clipped by 0 bases and J by 5 bases, with 13 bases between them. The germline gives CDR1 GTSNPN, CDR2 SVGIG (reference sequence). The CDR3 spells CAWSVRAGWETQYF. The CDR3 DNA reads TGTGCCTGGAGTGTACGCGCAGGGTGGGAGACCCAGTACTTC.

CDR3 in DNA: TGTGCCTGGAGCGGGGACGGTAACTATGGCTACACCTTC. Amino acid sequence: CAWSGDGNYGYTF. The chain employs TRBV30 and TRBJ1-2, with D perhaps matching TRBD1 (5 bases). The CDR3 is 13 amino acids. V lost 3 bases, J lost 1 base, and 9 bases lay in between. CDR1 is GTSNPN, CDR2 SVGIG, per germline (reference sequence).

CDR3 amino acids: CATRHWAEDYEQYF. The DNA for the CDR3 is TGTGCCACCCGCCATTGGGCGGAGGATTACGAGCAGTACTTC. V usage is TRBV15 and J usage is TRBJ2-7, with a possible D match to TRBD2 (5 bases). CDR3 length equals 14 residues. Germline assignment: CDR1 LNHNV and CDR2 YYDKDF (reference sequence). Trimming left V 8 bases short and J 4 bases short, with 18 bases between.

This clone has a single count. CDR3 sequence (DNA): TGTGCCAGCAGCCTCGGGACTAGTCCAGATACGCAGTATTTT. Protein product: CASSLGTSPDTQYF. The V and J genes are TRBV4-2 and TRBJ2-3, with 8 bases aligning to TRBD2. This CDR3 region has 14 residues. Trimming removed 4 bases from V and 4 bases from J; junction bases left unmatched: 4. The germline CDR1 and CDR2 sequences are LGHNA and YNFKEQ.

The CDR3 nucleotides are TGCGCCAGCAGCCATTGGACAGGGAGAACTTTCAACTATGGCTACACCTTC. Its protein is CASSHWTGRTFNYGYTF. The chain carries TRBV4-1 and TRBJ1-2; TRBD1 agrees at 8 bases. Germline loops: CDR1 MGHRA, CDR2 YSYEKL. After removal of 3 bases from V and 2 bases from J, the junction contained 11 bases not matched to a gene. This CDR3 has 17 residues.

This clone showed up just once. This chain connects TRBV9 to TRBJ1-3; a possible D gene is TRBD1 (5 bases). Germline CDR1 SGDLS, CDR2 YYNGEE. Trimming removed 0 bases at V and 2 bases at J, with 9 bases between. The CDR3 is 15 residues long. DNA of the CDR3: TGTGCCAGCAGCGTAGTGGCGGGGGCTGGAAACACCATATATTTT. Translated: CASSVVAGAGNTIYF.

DNA for the CDR3: TGTGCCAGCAGCCATAGGACGGAGGGCAATGAGCAGTTCTTC. Translating gives CASSHRTEGNEQFF. The chain employs TRBV6-5 and TRBJ2-1; possible D gene TRBD2, 6 bases. The germline gives CDR1 MNHEY, CDR2 SVGAGI. CDR3 length: 14 amino acids. V was pared by 6 bases and J by 6 bases, with 15 bases between.

The chain has TRBV6-5 and TRBJ1-6, with D unresolved. V lost 0 bases and J 5 bases, leaving 5 bases between the germline ends. Germline V gene data show CDR1 as MNHEY and CDR2 as SVGAGI. This CDR3 is 14 amino acids long. CDR3 DNA: TGTGCCAGCAGTTACTCAAGGGATAATTCACCCCTCCACTTT. Translated, it gives CASSYSRDNSPLHF.

This rearrangement joins TRBV28 to TRBJ1-6; D may be TRBD1 (5 bases). The CDR3 has 15 residues. From germline, CDR1 is MDHEN and CDR2 SYDVKM. Trimming shortened V by 2 bases and J by 6 bases, and 11 bases separated the two germline ends. CDR3 DNA sequence: TGTGCCAGCAGTTTAGACGGACACGGTAATTCACCCCTCCACTTT. This sequence encodes CASSLDGHGNSPLHF.

CDR3 in DNA: TGTGCCAGCAGGACAGGGGATTCAGGAAACACCATATATTTT. Its protein product is CASRTGDSGNTIYF. The gene calls are TRBV6-1 and TRBJ1-3, with 8 bases identical to TRBD1. Trimming took 6 bases from V and 4 from J; bases not matched to a gene: 5. The CDR3 runs to 14 residues. Germline-derived CDR1 and CDR2 are MNHNS and SASEGT.